These 11 T cell receptor beta chains share one sample of origin, sequenced in a study of OX40 agonist ivuxolimab in advanced cancers. Repertoires were generated with immunoSEQ multiplex PCR, while TCRdb's copy carries only in-frame clones and drops some. This sample has fewer than 70,000 clones, with about 89% found just once. The sample was CD4+ or CD8+ T cells sorted from blood, taken in a trial of the OX40 agonist ivuxolimab. Receptors originate from an adult with an advanced solid tumor such as melanoma, head and neck, liver or kidney cancer.

This rearrangement joins TRBV27 to TRBJ2-1; D call uncertain. This CDR3 comprises 13 residues. Trimming removed 6 bases at V and 5 bases at J, with 11 bases between. In germline, CDR1 is MNHEY, CDR2 SMNVEV (reference sequence). The CDR3 DNA follows: TGTGCCAGCAGATCCACAGAAGACAATGAGCAGTTCTTC. It is translated as CASRSTEDNEQFF.

This clone was detected only a few times. The gene calls are TRBV19 and TRBJ1-6; a weak D match, TRBD1 (5 bases). There are 16 residues in the CDR3. Germline CDR1 and CDR2: LNHDA and SQIVND (reference sequence). V dropped 0 bases and J dropped 7 bases, with 13 bases sitting between them. The CDR3 spells CASSIDLNRSNSPLHF. As DNA, the CDR3 is TGTGCCAGTAGTATAGATCTCAACAGGAGCAATTCACCCCTCCACTTT.

The chain links TRBV19 to TRBJ2-7; D remains unclear. Trimming left V 5 bases short and J 5 bases short, with 10 bases between. The CDR3 is 12 amino acids. Germline V gives CDR1 LNHDA, CDR2 SQIVND (reference sequence). The CDR3 spells CASSFPPHEQYF. The CDR3 bases are TGTGCCAGTAGTTTCCCACCCCACGAGCAGTACTTC.

The genes are TRBV5-1 and TRBJ2-2; no definite D call. V was shortened by 4 bases and J by 2 bases, with 6 bases between the two germline ends. The CDR3 covers 13 residues. The V gene's germline CDR1 is SGHRS and CDR2 YFSETQ. In nucleotides, the CDR3 is TGCGCCAGCAGCCCCGGAAACACCGGGGAGCTGTTTTTT. Translating it yields CASSPGNTGELFF.

V gene TRBV18 combines with J gene TRBJ2-2; D is ambiguous. The germline V and J ends were trimmed by 2 bases and 5 bases, with 6 bases remaining between them. This CDR3 spans 13 amino acids. Germline CDR1 reads KGHSH; CDR2 reads LQKENI. CDR3 coding DNA: TGTGCCAGCTCACCAATTATTACCGGGGAGCTGTTTTTT. Encoded protein: CASSPIITGELFF.

The chain couples TRBV2 to TRBJ2-7; D gene uncertain. In germline, CDR1 is SNHLY, CDR2 FYNNEI. V was cut by 4 bases and J by 4 bases, with 8 bases left in between. The CDR3 has 12 residues. The CDR3 nucleotides read TGTGCCAGCAGTGTCTTAGGGTACGAGCAGTACTTC. Protein sequence: CASSVLGYEQYF.

V usage is TRBV30 and J usage is TRBJ2-3; 10 nucleotides line up with TRBD2. Germline loops: CDR1 GTSNPN, CDR2 SVGIG (reference sequence). CDR3 length: 15 residues. The ends lost 2 bases at V and 2 bases at J; junction bases unmatched: 4. The CDR3 here is CAWSPLAGPTDTQYF. As DNA, the CDR3 is TGTGCCTGGAGTCCACTAGCGGGACCCACAGATACGCAGTATTTT.

The CDR3 loop is CASSLYRPTNTGELFF. Written as DNA, the CDR3 is TGTGCCAGCAGTTTATACAGACCCACGAACACCGGGGAGCTGTTTTTT. The V call is TRBV6-5, the J call TRBJ2-2; no clear D. Germline CDR1 MNHEY, CDR2 SVGAGI. The CDR3 is 16 residues long. V gave up 4 bases and J gave up 0 bases, with 12 bases separating them.

This chain connects TRBV25-1 to TRBJ1-2; D is possibly TRBD1 (5 bases). The CDR3 is made up of 15 amino acids. Trimming removed 7 bases at V and 3 bases at J, with 18 bases between. Per germline, CDR1 MGHDK and CDR2 SYGVNS. CDR3 sequence reads: CASTPNIGVDYGYTF. The CDR3 DNA sequence: TGTGCCAGCACTCCGAATATAGGGGTGGACTATGGCTACACCTTC.

The V call is TRBV1, the J call TRBJ2-2; the DNA was not used to check the table's D call, TRBD2. TRBV1 is described as a pseudogene. The CDR3 has 16 amino acids. Here the CDR3 reads CTSSQEKNRNTGELFF. In DNA, the CDR3 is TGCACCAGCAGCCAAGAGAAAAATAGAAACACCGGGGAGCTGTTTTTT.

The chain is built from TRBV28 and TRBJ1-3, with D perhaps matching TRBD1 (6 bases). The CDR3 is 15 amino acids. CDR1 and CDR2 from the germline V gene are MDHEN and SYDVKM. V was clipped by 3 bases and J by 0 bases, with 9 bases between them. The CDR3 DNA is TGTGCCAGCAGTTTCCACAGGGACTCTGGAAACACCATATATTTT. It is translated as CASSFHRDSGNTIYF. The full variable domain, rest sourced from reference TRBV28 and TRBJ1-3, is DVKVTQSSRYLVKRTGEKVFLECVQDMDHENMFWYRQDPGLGLRLIYFSYDVKMKEKGDIPEGYSVSREKKERFSLILESASTNQTSMYLCASSFHRDSGNTIYFGEGSWLTVV.